This T cell receptor (beta chain) was identified in a study of graft-versus-host responses after intestinal transplantation. The study's findings and limits: Association was observed between peak circulating GvH clone levels and early post-transplant HvG declines.

The table came from immunoSEQ multiplex PCR; TCRdb's copy has only in-frame clones and leaves some out. Among approximately 92,000 clones listed, approximately 90% were seen once. Only a few counts were recorded for this clone. The target antigen is unknown. Trimming shortened V by 5 bases and J by 0 bases, and 10 bases separated the two germline ends. The germline V gene encodes CDR1 MNHNY and CDR2 SVGAGI (reference sequence). This CDR3 comprises 15 residues. This sequence joins TRBV6-6 and TRBJ1-4; D uncertain. The source was unstimulated CD8+ T cells sorted from spleen or lymph node cells, collected before intestinal transplant. The source is a human donor who received an intestinal transplant. The CDR3 DNA is TGTGCCAGCAGTCAGTACAGAACAACTAATGAAAAACTGTTTTTT. This gives the protein CASSQYRTTNEKLFF.